Listed below are T cell receptor beta chains from one sample, sequenced in a study of blood T cell repertoires in COVID-19. TCRdb's copy holds only in-frame clones and misses some; the assay was immunoSEQ multiplex PCR. The data hold about 77,000 clones, with 80% observed a single time. The sequenced sample was peripheral blood. The receptors derive from a woman in her seventies with acute or convalescent COVID-19. Both conserved end residues are part of each CDR3. The D gene is left open where the match is weak. Rows may omit the clone size; those that give it use once, few, many or a size class.

J gene	D gene	clone size	V gene	CDR3 protein	CDR3 DNA
TRBJ1-1	TRBD1	NA	TRBV10-1	CAADRVYTEAFF	TGCGCCGCGGACAGGGTATACACTGAAGCTTTCTTT
TRBJ2-3	TRBD2	NA	TRBV11-1	CASSSIAGSTDTQYF	TGTGCCAGCAGCTCCATAGCGGGGAGCACAGATACGCAGTATTTT
TRBJ1-2	NA	NA	TRBV9	CASSVAGGNYGYTF	TGTGCCAGCAGCGTAGCTGGGGGCAACTATGGCTACACCTTC
TRBJ1-2	NA	NA	TRBV9	CASSGEGSNYGYTF	TGTGCCAGCAGCGGAGAGGGCAGTAACTATGGCTACACCTTC
TRBJ1-5	NA	NA	TRBV18	CASSGLFSNQPQHF	TGTGCCAGCTCAGGGCTGTTTAGCAATCAGCCCCAGCATTTT
TRBJ1-2	NA	NA	TRBV23-1	CASSHLRDSYGYTF	TGCGCCAGCAGTCACCTGCGCGACAGCTATGGCTACACCTTC
TRBJ1-2	NA	NA	TRBV12-3/TRBV12-4	CASSLPEERGYTF	TGTGCCAGCAGTTTACCGGAAGAGCGTGGCTACACCTTC
TRBJ2-1	TRBD2	NA	TRBV3-1/TRBV3-2	CASSQDPRNSGGRNEQFF	TGTGCCAGCAGCCAAGATCCCCGCAACAGCGGGGGGAGGAATGAGCAGTTCTTC
TRBJ1-2	NA	NA	TRBV5-1	CASSLTGFQWDGYTF	TGCGCCAGCAGCTTGACAGGATTCCAGTGGGATGGCTACACCTTC
TRBJ2-7	TRBD2	NA	TRBV6-8	CASSYHDASGGPPFRNEQYF	TGTGCCAGCAGTTACCACGACGCCAGCGGGGGGCCCCCATTTAGGAATGAGCAGTACTTC
TRBJ2-1	NA	NA	TRBV5-4	CASSEMAGYNEQFF	TGTGCCAGCAGCGAGATGGCAGGTTACAATGAGCAGTTCTTC
TRBJ2-1	NA	NA	TRBV28	CASSFRGRIGYNEQFF	TGTGCCAGCAGTTTCAGGGGCAGAATTGGCTACAATGAGCAGTTCTTC
TRBJ1-5	NA	NA	TRBV19	CASRRDGNSNQPQHF	TGTGCCAGTAGGCGGGACGGGAATAGCAATCAGCCCCAGCATTTT
TRBJ2-3	TRBD1	once	TRBV19	CASRGIVSDTQYF	TGTGCCAGCAGGGGGATTGTCTCAGATACGCAGTATTTT